The subject of this entry is one T cell receptor (beta chain). This clone has just one count. Its antigen is not yet known. The sample holds no much larger clone one base away, and base qualities are not on file. This entry is derived from a study of control samples from healthy donors and cancer patients (dated by TCRdb to the early 2020s). Library creation used the immunoSEQ multiplex PCR assay. The table comes from immuneACCESS by way of TCRdb, which keeps in-frame sequences with V and J called. Part of the clones is missing from these tables; in studies checked, under half for an unresolved V gene and the rest for unknown reasons. Counted in this sample were nearly 200,000 clones; around 90% of them appeared once. Less than 2% of the sample is held by the ten biggest clonotypes. The germline V gene provides CDR1 SGDLS and CDR2 YYNGEE. A distance of 9 bases separates the germline ends of V and J, which lose 0 bases and 2 bases respectively. The cysteine opens and the phenylalanine closes a CDR3 of 15 amino acids. Only the CDR3 region is kept as DNA, spanning 45 bases read in frame from base 1.

This sequence originates from a man under 40 in good health. The sequenced material came from blood. Here the chain combines TRBV9 and TRBJ1-3; too little of a D gene remains to name it. CDR3 protein: CASSVVGNPGNTIYF. The DNA sequence follows: TGTGCCAGCAGCGTAGTAGGGAACCCTGGAAACACCATATATTTT.